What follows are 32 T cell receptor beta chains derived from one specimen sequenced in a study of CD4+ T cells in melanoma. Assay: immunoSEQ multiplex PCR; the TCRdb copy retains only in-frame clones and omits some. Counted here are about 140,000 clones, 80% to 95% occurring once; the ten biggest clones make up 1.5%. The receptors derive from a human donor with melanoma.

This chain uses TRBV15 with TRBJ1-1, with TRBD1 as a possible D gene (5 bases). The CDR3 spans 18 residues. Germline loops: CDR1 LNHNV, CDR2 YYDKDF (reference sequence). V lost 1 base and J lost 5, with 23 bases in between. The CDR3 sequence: CATSRVYRFRLGGTEAFF. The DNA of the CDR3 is TGTGCCACCAGCAGAGTATACAGGTTTCGGCTTGGAGGGACTGAAGCTTTCTTT.

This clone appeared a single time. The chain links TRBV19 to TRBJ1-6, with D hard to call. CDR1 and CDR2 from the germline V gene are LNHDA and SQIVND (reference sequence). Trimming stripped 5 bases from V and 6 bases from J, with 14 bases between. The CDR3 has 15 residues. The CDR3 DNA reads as TGTGCCAGTAGTGGAGGTTCATCTCCTAATTCACCCCTCCACTTT. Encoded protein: CASSGGSSPNSPLHF.

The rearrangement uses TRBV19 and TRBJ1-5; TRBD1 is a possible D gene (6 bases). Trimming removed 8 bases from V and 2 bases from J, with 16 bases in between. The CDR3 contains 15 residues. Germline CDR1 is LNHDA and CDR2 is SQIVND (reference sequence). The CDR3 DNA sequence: TGTGCCAGTCGGGGAGGGGGTTCTCGCAATCAGCCCCAGCATTTT. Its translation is CASRGGGSRNQPQHF.

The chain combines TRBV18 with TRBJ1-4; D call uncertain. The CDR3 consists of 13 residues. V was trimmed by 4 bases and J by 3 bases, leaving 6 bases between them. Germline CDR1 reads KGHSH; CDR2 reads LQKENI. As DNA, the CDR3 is TGTGCCAGCTCACGGGCATCTAATGAAAAACTGTTTTTT. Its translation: CASSRASNEKLFF.

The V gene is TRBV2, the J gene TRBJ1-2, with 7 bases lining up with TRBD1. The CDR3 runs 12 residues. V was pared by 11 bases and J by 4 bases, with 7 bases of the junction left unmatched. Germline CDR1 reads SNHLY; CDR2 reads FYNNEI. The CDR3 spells CAGTVEGYGYTF. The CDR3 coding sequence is TGTGCCGGGACAGTCGAGGGCTATGGCTACACCTTC.

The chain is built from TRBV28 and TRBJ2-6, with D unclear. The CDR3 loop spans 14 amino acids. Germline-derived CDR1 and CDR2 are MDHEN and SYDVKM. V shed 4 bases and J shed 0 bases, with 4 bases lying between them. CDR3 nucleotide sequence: TGTGCCAGCAGTTCCCACTCTGGGGCCAACGTCCTGACTTTC. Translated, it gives CASSSHSGANVLTF.

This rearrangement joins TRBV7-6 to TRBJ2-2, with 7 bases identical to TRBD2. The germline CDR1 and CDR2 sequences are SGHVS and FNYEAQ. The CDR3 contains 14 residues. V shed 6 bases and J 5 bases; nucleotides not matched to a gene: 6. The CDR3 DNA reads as TGTGCCAGCAGAGCTTCAGCGGGGACCGGGGAGCTGTTTTTT. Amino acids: CASRASAGTGELFF.

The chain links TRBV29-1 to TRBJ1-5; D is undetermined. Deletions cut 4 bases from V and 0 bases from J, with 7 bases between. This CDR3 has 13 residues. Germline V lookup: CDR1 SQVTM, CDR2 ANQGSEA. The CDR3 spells CSVVLSSNQPQHF. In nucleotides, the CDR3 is TGCAGCGTTGTCTTGAGTAGCAATCAGCCCCAGCATTTT.

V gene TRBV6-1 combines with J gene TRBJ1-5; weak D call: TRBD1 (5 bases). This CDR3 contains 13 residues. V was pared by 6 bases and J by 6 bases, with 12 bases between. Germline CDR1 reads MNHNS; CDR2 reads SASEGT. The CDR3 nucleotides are TGTGCCAGCAGGTTGCAGGGTTCTCAGCCCCAGCATTTT. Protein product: CASRLQGSQPQHF.

CDR3 DNA: TGTGCCAGCATCTCACTCTCCGGCGGCTACGAGCAGTACTTC. Translated: CASISLSGGYEQYF. This chain links TRBV28 with TRBJ2-7; D call uncertain. The CDR3 spans 14 residues. Trimming removed 7 bases at V and 3 bases at J, with 16 bases between. Germline lookup yields CDR1 MDHEN and CDR2 SYDVKM.

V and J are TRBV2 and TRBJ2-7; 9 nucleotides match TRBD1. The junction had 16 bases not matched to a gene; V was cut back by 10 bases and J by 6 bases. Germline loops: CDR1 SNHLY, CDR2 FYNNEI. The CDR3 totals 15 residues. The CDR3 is CAIPFYRGRVLEQYF. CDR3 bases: TGTGCCATCCCGTTTTACAGGGGGCGCGTTCTCGAGCAGTACTTC.

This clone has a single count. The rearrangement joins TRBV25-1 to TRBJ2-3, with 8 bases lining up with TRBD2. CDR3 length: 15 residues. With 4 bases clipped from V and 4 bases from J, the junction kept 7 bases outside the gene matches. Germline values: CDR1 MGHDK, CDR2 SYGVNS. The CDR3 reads CASSAPRGGADTQYF. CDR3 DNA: TGTGCCAGCAGTGCACCACGGGGGGGAGCAGATACGCAGTATTTT.

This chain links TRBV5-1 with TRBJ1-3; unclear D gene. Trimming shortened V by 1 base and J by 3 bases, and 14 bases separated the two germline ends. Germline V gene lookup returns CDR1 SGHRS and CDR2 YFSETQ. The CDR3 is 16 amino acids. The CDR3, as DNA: TGCGCCAGCAGCTTGATGGGAGACGCCCTTGGAAACACCATATATTTT. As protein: CASSLMGDALGNTIYF. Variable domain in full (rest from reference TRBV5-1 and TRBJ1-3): KAGVTQTPRYLIKTRGQQVTLSCSPISGHRSVSWYQQTPGQGLQFLFEYFSETQRNKGNFPGRFSGRQFSNSRSEMNVSTLELGDSALYLCASSLMGDALGNTIYFGEGSWLTVV.

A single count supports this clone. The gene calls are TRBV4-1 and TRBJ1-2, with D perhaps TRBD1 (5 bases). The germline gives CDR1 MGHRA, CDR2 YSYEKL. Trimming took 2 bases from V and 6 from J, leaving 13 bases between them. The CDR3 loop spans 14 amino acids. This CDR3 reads CASSQPGAWDGYTF. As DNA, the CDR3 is TGCGCCAGCAGCCAACCCGGGGCCTGGGATGGCTACACCTTC.

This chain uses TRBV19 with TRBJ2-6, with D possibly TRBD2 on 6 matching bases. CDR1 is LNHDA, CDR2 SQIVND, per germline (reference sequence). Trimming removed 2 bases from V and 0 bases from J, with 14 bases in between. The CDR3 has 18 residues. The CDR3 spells CASSISSRGISGANVLTF. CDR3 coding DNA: TGTGCCAGTAGTATATCTAGTCGGGGGATCTCTGGGGCCAACGTCCTGACTTTC.

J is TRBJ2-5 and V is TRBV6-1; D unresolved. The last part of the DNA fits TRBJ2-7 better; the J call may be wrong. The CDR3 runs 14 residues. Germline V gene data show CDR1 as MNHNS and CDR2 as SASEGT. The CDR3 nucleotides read TGTGCCAGCAGAGTTGAGTTAGGCCTACGCGAGCAGTACTTC. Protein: CASRVELGLREQYF.

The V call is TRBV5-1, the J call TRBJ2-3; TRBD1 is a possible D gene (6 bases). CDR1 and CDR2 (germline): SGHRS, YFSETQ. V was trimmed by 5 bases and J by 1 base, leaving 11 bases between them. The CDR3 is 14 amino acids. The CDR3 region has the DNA TGCGCCAGCAGTTCGCGACAGGGCACAGATACGCAGTATTTT. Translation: CASSSRQGTDTQYF.

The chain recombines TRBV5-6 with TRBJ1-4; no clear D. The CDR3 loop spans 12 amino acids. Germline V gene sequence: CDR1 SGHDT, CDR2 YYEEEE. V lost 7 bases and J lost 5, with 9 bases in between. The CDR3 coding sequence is TGTGCCAGCTCCGTGGTGAATGAAAAACTGTTTTTT. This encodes CASSVVNEKLFF.

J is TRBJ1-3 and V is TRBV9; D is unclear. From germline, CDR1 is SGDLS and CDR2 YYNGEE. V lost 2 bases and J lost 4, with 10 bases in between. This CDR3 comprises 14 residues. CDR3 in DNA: TGTGCCAGCAGCGTTGGACTGACCGGAAACACCATATATTTT. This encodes CASSVGLTGNTIYF.

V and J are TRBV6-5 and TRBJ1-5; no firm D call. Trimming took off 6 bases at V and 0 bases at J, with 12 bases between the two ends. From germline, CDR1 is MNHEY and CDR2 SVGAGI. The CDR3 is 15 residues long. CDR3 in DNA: TGTGCCAGCAGGGTGCAGCCCAATAGCAATCAGCCCCAGCATTTT. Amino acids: CASRVQPNSNQPQHF.

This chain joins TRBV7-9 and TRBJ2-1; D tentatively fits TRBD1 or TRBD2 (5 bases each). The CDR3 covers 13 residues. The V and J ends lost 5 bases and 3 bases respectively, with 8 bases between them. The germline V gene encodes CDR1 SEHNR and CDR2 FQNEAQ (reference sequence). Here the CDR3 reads CASSRDGYNEQFF. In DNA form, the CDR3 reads TGTGCCAGCAGCCGGGACGGCTACAATGAGCAGTTCTTC.

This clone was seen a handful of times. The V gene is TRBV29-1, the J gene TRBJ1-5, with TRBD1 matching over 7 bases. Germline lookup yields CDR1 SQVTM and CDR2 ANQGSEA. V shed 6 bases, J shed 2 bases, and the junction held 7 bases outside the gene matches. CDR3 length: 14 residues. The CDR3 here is CSVREGTGNQPQHF. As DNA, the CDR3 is TGCAGCGTGCGGGAGGGGACAGGCAATCAGCCCCAGCATTTT. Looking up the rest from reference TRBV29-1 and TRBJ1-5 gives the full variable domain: SAVISQKPSRDICQRGTSLTIQCQVDSQVTMMFWYRQQPGQSLTLIATANQGSEATYESGFVIDKFPISRPNLTFSTLTVSNMSPEDSSIYLCSVREGTGNQPQHFGDGTRLSIL.

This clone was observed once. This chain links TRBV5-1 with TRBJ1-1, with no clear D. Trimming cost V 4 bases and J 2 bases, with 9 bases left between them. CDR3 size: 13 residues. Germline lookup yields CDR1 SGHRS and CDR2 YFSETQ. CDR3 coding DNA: TGCGCCAGCAGCCCGGTCCCTAACACTGAAGCTTTCTTT. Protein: CASSPVPNTEAFF.

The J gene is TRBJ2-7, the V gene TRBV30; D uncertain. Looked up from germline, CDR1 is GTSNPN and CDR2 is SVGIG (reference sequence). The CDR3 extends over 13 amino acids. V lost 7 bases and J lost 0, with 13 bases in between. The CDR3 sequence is CALTPLSSYEQYF. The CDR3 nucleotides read TGTGCCTTGACCCCGCTTAGCTCCTACGAGCAGTACTTC.

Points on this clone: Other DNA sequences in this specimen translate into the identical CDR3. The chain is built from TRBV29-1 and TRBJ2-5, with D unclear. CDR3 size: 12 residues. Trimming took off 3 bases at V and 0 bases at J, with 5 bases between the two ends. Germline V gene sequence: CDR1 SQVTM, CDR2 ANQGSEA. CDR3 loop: CSVDRNQETQYF. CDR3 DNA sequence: TGCAGCGTTGACCGGAACCAAGAGACCCAGTACTTC.

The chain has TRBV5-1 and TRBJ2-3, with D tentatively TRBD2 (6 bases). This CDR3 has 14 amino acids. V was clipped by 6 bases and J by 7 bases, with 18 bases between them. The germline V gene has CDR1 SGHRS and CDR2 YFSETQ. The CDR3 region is CASTTRGSAHTQYF. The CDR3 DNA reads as TGCGCCAGCACCACGCGGGGTAGCGCCCATACGCAGTATTTT.

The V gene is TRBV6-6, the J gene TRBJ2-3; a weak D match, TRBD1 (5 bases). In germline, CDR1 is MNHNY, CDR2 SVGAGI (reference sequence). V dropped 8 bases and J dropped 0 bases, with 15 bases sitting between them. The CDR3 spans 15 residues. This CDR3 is CASGDAQGSTDTQYF. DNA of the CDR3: TGTGCCAGCGGAGACGCTCAGGGTAGCACAGATACGCAGTATTTT.

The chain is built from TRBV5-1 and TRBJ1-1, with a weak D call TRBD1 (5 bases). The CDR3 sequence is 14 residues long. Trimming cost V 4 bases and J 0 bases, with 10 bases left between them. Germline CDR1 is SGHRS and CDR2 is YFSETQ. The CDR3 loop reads CASSRDGMNTEAFF. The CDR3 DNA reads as TGCGCCAGCAGCAGGGACGGAATGAACACTGAAGCTTTCTTT.

The CDR3 protein is CASMVRDHYEQYF. CDR3 coding DNA: TGCGCCAGCATGGTTCGAGACCACTACGAGCAGTACTTC. This chain joins TRBV10-2 and TRBJ2-7; D is ambiguous. The V end was cut by 7 bases, the J end by 3 bases, with 13 bases between. The CDR3 has 13 amino acids. CDR1 is WSHSY and CDR2 is SAAADI in the germline V gene.

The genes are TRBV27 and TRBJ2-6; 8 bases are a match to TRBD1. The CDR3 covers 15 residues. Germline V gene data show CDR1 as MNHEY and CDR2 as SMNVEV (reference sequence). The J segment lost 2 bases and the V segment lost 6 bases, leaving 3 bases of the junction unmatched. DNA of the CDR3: TGTGCCAGCAGGGGACAGGAGGCTGGGGCCAACGTCCTGACTTTC. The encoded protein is CASRGQEAGANVLTF. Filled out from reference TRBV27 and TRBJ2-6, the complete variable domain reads EAQVTQNPRYLITVTGKKLTVTCSQNMNHEYMSWYRQDPGLGLRQIYYSMNVEVTDKGDVPEGYKVSRKEKRNFPLILESPSPNQTSLYFCASRGQEAGANVLTFGAGSRLTVL.

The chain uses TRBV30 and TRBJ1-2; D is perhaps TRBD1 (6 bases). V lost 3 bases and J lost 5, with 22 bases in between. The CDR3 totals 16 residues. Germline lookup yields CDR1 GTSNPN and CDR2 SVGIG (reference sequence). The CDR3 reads CAWRHPNRDTVYGYTF. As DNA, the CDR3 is TGTGCCTGGAGGCACCCCAACCGGGACACCGTTTATGGCTACACCTTC.

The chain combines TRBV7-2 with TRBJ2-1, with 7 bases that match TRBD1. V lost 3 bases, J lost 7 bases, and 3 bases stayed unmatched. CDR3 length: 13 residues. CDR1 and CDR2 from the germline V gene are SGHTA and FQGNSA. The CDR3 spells CASSFDRANEQFF. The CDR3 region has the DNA TGTGCCAGCAGCTTCGACAGGGCAAATGAGCAGTTCTTC.